The sequence of this T cell receptor beta chain was determined in a study of Ad26.COV2.S vaccination and SARS-CoV-2 variants. Study overall: COV1001, an Ad26.COV2.S trial, supplied this vaccine-arm donor. The study's findings and limits: CD8+ and CD4+ T cells specific for spike reportedly responded with substantial breadth after vaccination. Total T cell responses may have been underestimated by the TCR breadth and depth analyses.

Sequencing used immunoSEQ multiplex PCR; TCRdb keeps in-frame clones, though not all of them. The repertoire consists of roughly 700,000 clones, with roughly 90% occurring once and the leading ten covering about 1.5%. The CDR3 is 15 amino acids. The V and J ends lost 5 bases and 0 bases respectively, with 11 bases between them. Germline V gene data show CDR1 as SGHTA and CDR2 as FQGNSA. A remark on this clone: Antigen: not known.

Sample treatment: some 20 received Ad26.COV2.S at low or high dose, single or two shots; roughly five received placebo; per-sample allocation not given. Sampling was done on day 63 after the first vaccine or placebo injection. Expression of Wuhan-strain SARS-CoV-2 spike came from the Ad26 vector that formed the vaccine. V and J are TRBV7-2 and TRBJ2-1, with D perhaps TRBD2 (5 bases). This receptor was identified in a person aged 18-65 years who received the Ad26.COV2.S COVID-19 vaccine or a placebo. The material was peripheral blood, obtained in a trial of Ad26.COV2.S vaccine versus placebo. CDR3: CASSPPSLSYNEQFF. DNA of the CDR3: TGTGCCAGCAGCCCCCCTAGCCTCTCCTACAATGAGCAGTTCTTC. Drawing the rest from reference TRBV7-2 and TRBJ2-1, the complete variable domain is GAGVSQSPSNKVTEKGKDVELRCDPISGHTALYWYRQSLGQGLEFLIYFQGNSAPDKSGLPSDRFSAERTGGSVSTLTIQRTQQEDSAVYLCASSPPSLSYNEQFFGPGTRLTVL.